The 18 T cell receptor beta chains reported below all come from one sample, sequenced in a study of cytomegalovirus exposure and HLA in healthy donors. Both 60 Vbeta primers and 13 Jbeta primers went into the PCR. TCRdb's copy holds only in-frame clones and misses some; the assay was immunoSEQ multiplex PCR. The data contain 120,000 to 150,000 clones, 70% to 85% of them singletons. The sample was PBMCs. Receptor source: a male donor in good health and CMV-seronegative.

V gene TRBV7-9 combines with J gene TRBJ1-3; the D gene is possibly TRBD1 (5 bases). The CDR3 is made up of 13 amino acids. V lost 5 bases, J lost 2 bases, and 7 bases lay in between. Germline V gene lookup returns CDR1 SEHNR and CDR2 FQNEAQ (reference sequence). The DNA of the CDR3 is TGTGCCAGCAGCGGGGCAGCTGGAAACACCATATATTTT. Translation: CASSGAAGNTIYF.

This chain connects TRBV27 to TRBJ2-1; perhaps TRBD2 as D (5 bases). Trimming took off 4 bases at V and 4 bases at J, with 20 bases between the two ends. CDR3 size: 17 residues. CDR1 and CDR2 from the germline V gene are MNHEY and SMNVEV (reference sequence). The CDR3 protein is CASSYSSGMGLYNEQFF. In nucleotides, the CDR3 is TGTGCCAGCAGTTATTCTTCCGGGATGGGGTTATACAATGAGCAGTTCTTC.

The CDR3 protein is CASSVRERERSEQFF. Here the CDR3 DNA reads TGTGCCAGCAGCGTCCGGGAGCGGGAGAGGAGTGAGCAGTTCTTC. V and J are TRBV21-1 and TRBJ2-1; TRBD2, the table's D call, was not compared with the DNA. TRBV21-1 is designated a pseudogene. This CDR3 is 15 amino acids long.

This chain's CDR3 is CASSLGQTSSYEQYF. The CDR3 DNA follows: TGTGCCAGTAGTCTAGGACAGACGAGCTCCTACGAGCAGTACTTC. This chain uses TRBV19 with TRBJ2-7, with D tentatively TRBD1 (6 bases). Germline CDR1 LNHDA, CDR2 SQIVND (reference sequence). V was shortened by 5 bases and J by 0 bases, with 14 bases between the two germline ends. The CDR3 consists of 15 residues.

The V gene is TRBV15, the J gene TRBJ1-2; 7 nucleotides line up with TRBD1. With V trimmed by 1 base and J by 8 bases, 4 bases remained unmatched. The CDR3 contains 13 residues. CDR1 LNHNV and CDR2 YYDKDF come from the germline V gene (reference sequence). In DNA form, the CDR3 reads TGTGCCACCAGCAGAGTACAGGGGCAGGGCTACACCTTC. Residues: CATSRVQGQGYTF.

The chain carries TRBV7-9 and TRBJ2-2, with TRBD1 matching 12 bases. The CDR3 consists of 15 residues. The germline CDR1 and CDR2 sequences are SEHNR and FQNEAQ (reference sequence). Losses at the gene ends were 11 bases for V and 7 bases for J; bases not matched to a gene: 11. CDR3 DNA: TGTGCCTCCAGAAACGGGACAGGGGGCTTCGGGGAGCTGTTTTTT. Amino acids: CASRNGTGGFGELFF.

This clone was recorded a few times. The rearrangement links TRBV6-5 to TRBJ2-1, with D perhaps TRBD2 (6 bases). Between the trimmed V and J ends, which lost 2 bases and 0 bases, there was a span of 11 bases. The CDR3 has 16 amino acids. The germline gives CDR1 MNHEY, CDR2 SVGAGI. CDR3 sequence reads: CASSYLRLVSYNEQFF. The CDR3 nucleotides are TGTGCCAGCAGTTACCTACGACTAGTCTCCTACAATGAGCAGTTCTTC.

This chain uses TRBV7-2 with TRBJ1-5; possibly TRBD1 for D (6 bases). The CDR3 has 15 residues. From germline, CDR1 is SGHTA and CDR2 FQGNSA. The V gene lost 5 bases and the J gene lost 6 bases, with 17 bases spanning the gap. In DNA form, the CDR3 reads TGTGCCAGCAGCCCAGGAACAGGGATGGGTCAGCCCCAGCATTTT. As protein: CASSPGTGMGQPQHF.

The V and J genes are TRBV30 and TRBJ1-6, with a tentative D call TRBD1 (6 bases). Trimming removed 5 bases from V and 7 bases from J, with 15 bases in between. CDR3 size: 14 residues. Germline CDR1 reads GTSNPN; CDR2 reads SVGIG (reference sequence). CDR3 region: CAWGHTGFNSPLHF. In DNA, the CDR3 is TGTGCCTGGGGACATACAGGGTTCAATTCACCCCTCCACTTT.

This rearrangement joins TRBV10-1 to TRBJ2-3, with 9 bases identical to TRBD2. The CDR3 contains 17 residues. Unmatched junction bases numbered 4, after V lost 0 bases and J lost 0 bases. The V gene's germline CDR1 is WNHNN and CDR2 SYGVQD (reference sequence). The CDR3 spells CASSESVAGASTDTQYF. Written as DNA, the CDR3 is TGCGCCAGCAGTGAGTCAGTAGCGGGAGCGAGCACAGATACGCAGTATTTT.

The chain links TRBV2 to TRBJ2-1, with a tentative D call TRBD2 (5 bases). Germline V CDR1 and CDR2: SNHLY, FYNNEI. Trimming stripped 7 bases from V and 3 bases from J, with 16 bases between. The CDR3 length is 15 residues. The CDR3 coding sequence is TGTGCCAGCACTGTGGGCGGAGGTAACTACAATGAGCAGTTCTTC. This encodes CASTVGGGNYNEQFF. Full variable domain (rest looked up from reference TRBV2 and TRBJ2-1): EPEVTQTPSHQVTQMGQEVILRCVPISNHLYFYWYRQILGQKVEFLVSFYNNEISEKSEIFDDQFSVERPDGSNFTLKIRSTKLEDSAMYFCASTVGGGNYNEQFFGPGTRLTVL.

The chain is built from TRBV6-5 and TRBJ2-5, with a weak D call TRBD1 (6 bases). Germline V gene sequence: CDR1 MNHEY, CDR2 SVGAGI. V lost 2 bases to trimming and J lost 4 bases, with 11 bases between them. CDR3 length equals 14 residues. The CDR3 coding sequence is TGTGCCAGCAGTTACGGGCAGGGGAGAGAGACCCAGTACTTC. It translates to CASSYGQGRETQYF.

V gene TRBV19 combines with J gene TRBJ2-3; 8 bases fit TRBD1. V lost 10 bases and J lost 4; bases outside the gene matches: 7. The CDR3 has 13 residues. Germline CDR1 LNHDA, CDR2 SQIVND (reference sequence). The CDR3 region has the DNA TGTGCCACCTCGGACAGGGTCCCAGATACGCAGTATTTT. This gives the protein CATSDRVPDTQYF.

V gene TRBV27 combines with J gene TRBJ2-3; 8 bases agree with TRBD1. The CDR3 runs to 15 residues. Trimming at V came to 3 bases and at J to 6 bases, leaving 8 bases not matched to a gene. Germline V gene data show CDR1 as MNHEY and CDR2 as SMNVEV (reference sequence). The CDR3 DNA sequence: TGTGCCAGCAGTTTGAGGACAGGGAGAGGGGATACGCAGTATTTT. Translated, it gives CASSLRTGRGDTQYF.

The rearrangement joins TRBV7-6 to TRBJ2-5; weak D call: TRBD2 (5 bases). Germline CDR1 and CDR2: SGHVS and FNYEAQ. V was trimmed by 5 bases and J by 5 bases, leaving 18 bases between them. This CDR3 is built from 15 residues. The CDR3 reads CASSRPTGVGETQYF. CDR3 DNA sequence: TGTGCCAGCAGCCGGCCGACCGGGGTCGGGGAGACCCAGTACTTC.

The chain carries TRBV6-5 and TRBJ2-1; D might be TRBD2 (5 bases). The V gene's germline CDR1 is MNHEY and CDR2 SVGAGI. V shed 2 bases and J shed 0 bases, with 8 bases lying between them. The CDR3 contains 15 residues. CDR3 coding DNA: TGTGCCAGCAGTTACGACCTAGCCTCCTACAATGAGCAGTTCTTC. Protein: CASSYDLASYNEQFF.

The V gene is TRBV9, the J gene TRBJ2-3; TRBD2 agrees at 7 bases. The CDR3 loop spans 16 amino acids. V lost 2 bases, J lost 1 base, and 7 bases stayed unmatched. CDR1 is SGDLS and CDR2 is YYNGEE in the germline V gene. The CDR3 loop reads CASSVAPREGTDTQYF. The CDR3 DNA reads TGTGCCAGCAGCGTCGCCCCCCGGGAGGGCACAGATACGCAGTATTTT.

This chain links TRBV7-2 with TRBJ2-3, with D perhaps matching TRBD2 (5 bases). CDR1 and CDR2 (germline): SGHTA, FQGNSA. V lost 4 bases, J lost 1 base, and 12 bases lay in between. The CDR3 sequence is 15 residues long. The CDR3 protein is CASSSELGGTDTQYF. CDR3 in DNA: TGTGCCAGCAGCTCCGAGCTGGGAGGCACAGATACGCAGTATTTT.